The sequence of this T cell receptor beta chain was determined in a study of T cell repertoires in cytomegalovirus infection. Study results and limitations: CMV-specific HLA-C-restricted TCR beta clonotypes dominated the ex vivo response.

TCRdb reanalysed the reads using MiXCR and keeps one entry per CDR3 protein. The sample yields fewer than 550,000 distinct CDR3 sequences, more than 15% seen once. V shed 1 base and J 2 bases; nucleotides not matched to a gene: 13. The CDR3 is 19 residues long. Germline CDR1 reads LNHNV; CDR2 reads YYDKDF (reference sequence). Details on this clonotype: Its antigen is not known.

The chain recombines TRBV15 with TRBJ2-2; 7 bases map to TRBD1. The TCR comes from a human donor in good health (CMV status not recorded). Some clones in this sample may be carry-over from other donors' samples. Specimen: CD8+ T cells from PBMCs. The CDR3 sequence is CATSRAPLSDRVNTGELFF. In DNA, the CDR3 is TGTGCCACCAGCAGAGCACCCCTCTCTGACAGGGTCAACACCGGGGAGCTGTTTTTT.